This T cell receptor beta chain was found in a study of early T cells in non-severe SARS-CoV-2 infection. Looking at the study overall: Sequencing was performed on bulk RNA from unsorted whole blood, leaving chains unpaired. Study findings and constraints: Reliance on VDJdb matching favored anti-spike CD8 responses; private and CD4 specificities were missed.

About this clonotype itself: Its antigen is not identified.

J lost 0 bases, V lost 4 bases, and 4 bases had no gene match. The germline V gene encodes CDR1 SGHDT and CDR2 YYEEEE. The CDR3 has 18 residues. The library protocol tagged individual cDNA molecules with unique molecular identifiers. From the 5' RACE reads, TCRdb called clonotypes with MiXCR, one entry per CDR3 protein. The sample has about 80,000 distinct CDR3 sequences, less than 5.5% seen once. The clonotype comes from an adult who was a healthcare worker with PCR-confirmed SARS-CoV-2 infection or an uninfected control (not recorded which). This chain links TRBV5-6 with TRBJ2-6; 13 bases align to TRBD2. Specimen: whole blood, collected at baseline. The CDR3 reads CASSAGLAGLSGANVLTF. CDR3 coding DNA: TGTGCCAGCAGCGCGGGACTAGCGGGACTCTCTGGGGCCAACGTCCTGACTTTC.